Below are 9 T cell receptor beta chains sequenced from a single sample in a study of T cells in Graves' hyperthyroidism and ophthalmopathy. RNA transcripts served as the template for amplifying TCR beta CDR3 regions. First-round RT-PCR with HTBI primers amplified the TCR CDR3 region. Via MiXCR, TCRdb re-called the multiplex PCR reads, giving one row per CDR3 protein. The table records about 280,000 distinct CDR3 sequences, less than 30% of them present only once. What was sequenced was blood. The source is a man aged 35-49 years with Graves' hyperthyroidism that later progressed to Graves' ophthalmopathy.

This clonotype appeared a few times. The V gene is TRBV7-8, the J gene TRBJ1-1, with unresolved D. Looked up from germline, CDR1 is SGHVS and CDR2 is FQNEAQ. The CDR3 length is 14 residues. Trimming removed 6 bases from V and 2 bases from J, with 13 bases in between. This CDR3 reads CASSLRGINTEAFF. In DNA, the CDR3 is TGTGCCAGCAGTTTGAGAGGGATAAACACTGAAGCTTTCTTT.

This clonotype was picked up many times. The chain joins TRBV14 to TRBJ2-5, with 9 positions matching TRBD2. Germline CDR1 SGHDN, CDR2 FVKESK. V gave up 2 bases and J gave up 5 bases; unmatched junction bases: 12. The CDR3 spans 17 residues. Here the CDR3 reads CASSQRGVAGVSETQYF. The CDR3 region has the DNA TGTGCCAGCAGCCAACGAGGCGTAGCGGGAGTTTCGGAGACCCAGTACTTC.

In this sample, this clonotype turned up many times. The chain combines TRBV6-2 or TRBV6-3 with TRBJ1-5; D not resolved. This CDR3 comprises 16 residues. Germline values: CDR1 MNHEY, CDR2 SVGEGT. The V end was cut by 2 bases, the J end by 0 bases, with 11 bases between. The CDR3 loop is CASSYGSRYSNQPQHF. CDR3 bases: TGTGCCAGCAGTTACGGTTCCAGGTATAGCAATCAGCCCCAGCATTTT.

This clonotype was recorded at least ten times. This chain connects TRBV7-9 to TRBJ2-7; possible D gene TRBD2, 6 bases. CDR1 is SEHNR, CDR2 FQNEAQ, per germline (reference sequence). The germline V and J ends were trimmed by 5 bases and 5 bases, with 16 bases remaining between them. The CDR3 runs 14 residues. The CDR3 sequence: CASSRDTSTDEQYF. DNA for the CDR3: TGTGCCAGCAGCCGGGATACTAGCACGGACGAGCAGTACTTC.

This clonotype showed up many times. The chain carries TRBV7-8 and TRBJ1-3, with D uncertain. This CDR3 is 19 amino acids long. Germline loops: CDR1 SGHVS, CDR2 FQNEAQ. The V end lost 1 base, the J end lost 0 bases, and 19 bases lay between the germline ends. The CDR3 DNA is TGTGCCAGCAGCTTAGTCGTCCCGGACCGACGTTACTCTGGAAACACCATATATTTT. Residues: CASSLVVPDRRYSGNTIYF. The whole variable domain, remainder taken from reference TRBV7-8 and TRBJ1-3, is GAGVSQSPRYKVAKRGQDVALRCDPISGHVSLFWYQQALGQGPEFLTYFQNEAQLDKSGLPSDRFFAERPEGSVSTLKIQRTQQEDSAVYLCASSLVVPDRRYSGNTIYFGEGSWLTVV.

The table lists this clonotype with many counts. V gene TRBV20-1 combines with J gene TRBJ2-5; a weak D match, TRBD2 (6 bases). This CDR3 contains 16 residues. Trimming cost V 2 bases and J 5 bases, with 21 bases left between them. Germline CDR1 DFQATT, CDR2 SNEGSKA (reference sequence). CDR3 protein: CSARLGVLDRGETQYF. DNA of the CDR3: TGCAGTGCTAGATTGGGAGTCCTCGACCGGGGGGAGACCCAGTACTTC.

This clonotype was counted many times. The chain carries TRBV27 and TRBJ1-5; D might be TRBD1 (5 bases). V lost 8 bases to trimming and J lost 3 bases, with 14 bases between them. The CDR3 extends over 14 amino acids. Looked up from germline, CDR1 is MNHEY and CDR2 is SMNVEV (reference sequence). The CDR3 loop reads CASAIDRTNQPQHF. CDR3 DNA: TGTGCCAGCGCCATTGACAGAACCAATCAGCCCCAGCATTTT.

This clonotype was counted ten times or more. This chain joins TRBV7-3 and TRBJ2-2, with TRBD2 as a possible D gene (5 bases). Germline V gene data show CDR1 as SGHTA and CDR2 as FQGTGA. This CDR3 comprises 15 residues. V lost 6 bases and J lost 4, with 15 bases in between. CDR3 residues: CASSPVVSGTGELFF. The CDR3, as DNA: TGTGCCAGCAGTCCTGTAGTGAGCGGCACCGGGGAGCTGTTTTTT.

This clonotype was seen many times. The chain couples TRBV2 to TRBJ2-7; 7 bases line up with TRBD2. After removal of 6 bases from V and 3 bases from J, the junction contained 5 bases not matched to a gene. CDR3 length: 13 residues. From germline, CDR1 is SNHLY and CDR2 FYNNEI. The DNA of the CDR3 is TGTGCCAGCAGGCTGAGCGGGATCTACGAGCAGTACTTC. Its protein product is CASRLSGIYEQYF.